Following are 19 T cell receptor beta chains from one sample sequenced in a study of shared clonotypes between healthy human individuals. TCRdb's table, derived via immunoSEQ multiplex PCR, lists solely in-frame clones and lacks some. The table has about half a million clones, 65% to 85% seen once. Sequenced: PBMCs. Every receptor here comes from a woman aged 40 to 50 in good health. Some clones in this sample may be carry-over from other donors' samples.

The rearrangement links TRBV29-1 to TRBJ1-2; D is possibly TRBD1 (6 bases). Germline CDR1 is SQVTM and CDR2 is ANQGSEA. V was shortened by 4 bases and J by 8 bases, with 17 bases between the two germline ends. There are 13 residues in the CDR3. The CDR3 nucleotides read TGCAGCGTTGGTTCAGGGGCGTCGCAAGGCTACACCTTC. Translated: CSVGSGASQGYTF. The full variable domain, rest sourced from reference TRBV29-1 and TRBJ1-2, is SAVISQKPSRDICQRGTSLTIQCQVDSQVTMMFWYRQQPGQSLTLIATANQGSEATYESGFVIDKFPISRPNLTFSTLTVSNMSPEDSSIYLCSVGSGASQGYTFGSGTRLTVV.

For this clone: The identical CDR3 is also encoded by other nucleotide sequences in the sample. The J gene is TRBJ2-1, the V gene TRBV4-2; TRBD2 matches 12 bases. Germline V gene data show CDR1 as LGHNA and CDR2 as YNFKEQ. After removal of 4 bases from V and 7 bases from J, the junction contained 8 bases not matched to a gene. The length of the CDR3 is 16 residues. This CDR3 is CASSRATSGSGNEQFF. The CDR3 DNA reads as TGTGCCAGCAGCCGGGCGACTAGCGGGAGTGGGAATGAGCAGTTCTTC.

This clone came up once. The chain's CDR3 is CASSEGGYYEQYF. For the CDR3, the DNA is TGCGCCAGCAGTGAAGGGGGGTACTACGAGCAGTACTTC. The rearrangement uses TRBV10-2 and TRBJ2-7; TRBD1 or TRBD2 may be the D gene (6 bases each). The germline CDR1 and CDR2 sequences are WSHSY and SAAADI. This CDR3 is 13 amino acids long. Trimming removed 3 bases from V and 3 bases from J, with 9 bases in between.

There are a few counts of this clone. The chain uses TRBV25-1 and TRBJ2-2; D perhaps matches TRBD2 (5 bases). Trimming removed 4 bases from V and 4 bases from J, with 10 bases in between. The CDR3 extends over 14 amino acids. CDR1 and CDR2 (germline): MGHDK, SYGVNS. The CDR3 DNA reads TGTGCCAGCAGTGGAGGGTTGGGCACCGGGGAGCTGTTTTTT. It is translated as CASSGGLGTGELFF.

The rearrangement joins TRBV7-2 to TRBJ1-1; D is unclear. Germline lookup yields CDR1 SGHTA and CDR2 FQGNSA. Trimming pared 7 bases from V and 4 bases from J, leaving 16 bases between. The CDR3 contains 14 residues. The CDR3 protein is CASTPGPSGTEAFF. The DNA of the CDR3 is TGTGCCAGCACCCCCGGGCCATCTGGCACTGAAGCTTTCTTT. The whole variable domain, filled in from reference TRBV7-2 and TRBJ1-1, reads GAGVSQSPSNKVTEKGKDVELRCDPISGHTALYWYRQSLGQGLEFLIYFQGNSAPDKSGLPSDRFSAERTGGSVSTLTIQRTQQEDSAVYLCASTPGPSGTEAFFGQGTRLTVV.

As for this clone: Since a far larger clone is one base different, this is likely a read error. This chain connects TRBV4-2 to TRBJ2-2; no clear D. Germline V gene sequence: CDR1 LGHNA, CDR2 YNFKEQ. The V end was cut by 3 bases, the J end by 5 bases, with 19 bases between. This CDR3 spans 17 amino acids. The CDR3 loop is CASSQARAVQNTGELFF. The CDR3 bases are TGTGCCAGCAGCCAGGCACGGGCAGTACAGAATACCGGGGAGCTGTTTTTT.

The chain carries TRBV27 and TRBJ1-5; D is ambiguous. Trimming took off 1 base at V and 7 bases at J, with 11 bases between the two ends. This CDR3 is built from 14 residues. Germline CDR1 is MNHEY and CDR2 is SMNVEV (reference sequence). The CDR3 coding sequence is TGTGCCAGCAGTTTATTTGGGGATTCGCAGCCCCAGCATTTT. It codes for CASSLFGDSQPQHF.

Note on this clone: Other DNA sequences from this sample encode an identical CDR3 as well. CDR3 nucleotide sequence: TGCAGCGTTGGGCCGGATACGCAGTATTTT. It codes for CSVGPDTQYF. The chain employs TRBV29-1 and TRBJ2-3; D ambiguous. Trimming removed 4 bases at V and 6 bases at J, with 5 bases between. This CDR3 contains 10 residues. Germline CDR1 is SQVTM and CDR2 is ANQGSEA.

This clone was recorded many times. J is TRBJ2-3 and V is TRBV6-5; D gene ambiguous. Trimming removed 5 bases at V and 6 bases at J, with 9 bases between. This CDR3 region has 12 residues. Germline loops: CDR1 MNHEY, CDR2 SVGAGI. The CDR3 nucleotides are TGTGCCAGCAGTAGCTCCGAGGATACGCAGTATTTT. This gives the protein CASSSSEDTQYF.

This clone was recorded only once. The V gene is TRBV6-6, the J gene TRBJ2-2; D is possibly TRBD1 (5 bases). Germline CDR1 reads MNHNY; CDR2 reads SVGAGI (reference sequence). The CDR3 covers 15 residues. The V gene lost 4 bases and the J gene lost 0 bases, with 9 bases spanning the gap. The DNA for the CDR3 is TGTGCCAGCAGTTGGACGGACACGAACACCGGGGAGCTGTTTTTT. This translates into CASSWTDTNTGELFF.

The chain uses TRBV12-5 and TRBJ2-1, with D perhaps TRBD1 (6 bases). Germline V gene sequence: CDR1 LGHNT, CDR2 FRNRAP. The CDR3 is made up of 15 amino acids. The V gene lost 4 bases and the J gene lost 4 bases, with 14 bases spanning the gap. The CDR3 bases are TGTGCTAGTGGTTCAACTCAGGGGTCGTACAATGAGCAGTTCTTC. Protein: CASGSTQGSYNEQFF.

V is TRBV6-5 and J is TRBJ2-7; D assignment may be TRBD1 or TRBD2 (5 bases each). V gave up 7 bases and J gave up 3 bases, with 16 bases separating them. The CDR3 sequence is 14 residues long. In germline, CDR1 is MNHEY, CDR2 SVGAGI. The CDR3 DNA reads TGTGCCAGCATGCGAAGCCGGGACGTCTACGAGCAGTACTTC. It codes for CASMRSRDVYEQYF.

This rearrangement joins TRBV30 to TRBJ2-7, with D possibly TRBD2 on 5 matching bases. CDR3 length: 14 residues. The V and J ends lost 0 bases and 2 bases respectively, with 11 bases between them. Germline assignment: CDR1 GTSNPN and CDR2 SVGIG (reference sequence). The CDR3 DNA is TGTGCCTGGAGTGTACGAGGGAGACCCTACGAGCAGTACTTC. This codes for CAWSVRGRPYEQYF.

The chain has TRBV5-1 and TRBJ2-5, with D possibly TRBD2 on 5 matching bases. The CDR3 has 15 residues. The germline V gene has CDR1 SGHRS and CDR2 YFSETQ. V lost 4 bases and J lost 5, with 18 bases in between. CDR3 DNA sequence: TGCGCCAGCAGCCCCGAAGGGAGCCGCTGGGAGACCCAGTACTTC. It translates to CASSPEGSRWETQYF.

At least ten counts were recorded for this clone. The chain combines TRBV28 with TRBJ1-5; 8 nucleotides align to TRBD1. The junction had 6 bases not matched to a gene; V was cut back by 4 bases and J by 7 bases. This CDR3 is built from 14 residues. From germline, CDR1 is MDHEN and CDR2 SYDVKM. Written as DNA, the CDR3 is TGTGCCAGCAGTTCGTCAGGACAGGGACAGCCCCAGCATTTT. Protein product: CASSSSGQGQPQHF.

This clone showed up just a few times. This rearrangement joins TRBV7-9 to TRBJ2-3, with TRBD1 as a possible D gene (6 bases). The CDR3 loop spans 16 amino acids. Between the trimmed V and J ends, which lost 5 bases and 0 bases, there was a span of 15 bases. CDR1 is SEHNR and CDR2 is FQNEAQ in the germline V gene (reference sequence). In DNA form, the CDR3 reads TGTGCCAGCAGCCCGCGGACAGCGACCAGCACAGATACGCAGTATTTT. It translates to CASSPRTATSTDTQYF.

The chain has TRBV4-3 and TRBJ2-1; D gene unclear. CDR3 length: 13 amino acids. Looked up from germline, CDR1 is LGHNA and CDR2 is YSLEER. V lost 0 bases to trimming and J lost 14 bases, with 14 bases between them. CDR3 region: CASSQDFVGIKFF. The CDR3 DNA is TGCGCCAGCAGCCAAGATTTTGTAGGCATAAAGTTCTTC.

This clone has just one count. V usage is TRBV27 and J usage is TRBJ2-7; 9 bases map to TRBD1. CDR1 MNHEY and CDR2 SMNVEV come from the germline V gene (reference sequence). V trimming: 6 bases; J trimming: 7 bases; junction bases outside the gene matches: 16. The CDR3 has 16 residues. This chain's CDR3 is CASSTLSGQGAREQYF. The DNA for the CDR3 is TGTGCCAGCAGCACCTTGTCGGGACAGGGCGCTAGGGAGCAGTACTTC.

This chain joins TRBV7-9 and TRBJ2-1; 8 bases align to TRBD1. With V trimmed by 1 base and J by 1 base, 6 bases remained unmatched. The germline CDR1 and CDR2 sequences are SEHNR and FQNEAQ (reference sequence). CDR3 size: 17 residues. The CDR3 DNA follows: TGTGCCAGCAGCTTAGATCCCCAGGGGGCGTCCTACAATGAGCAGTTCTTC. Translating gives CASSLDPQGASYNEQFF.